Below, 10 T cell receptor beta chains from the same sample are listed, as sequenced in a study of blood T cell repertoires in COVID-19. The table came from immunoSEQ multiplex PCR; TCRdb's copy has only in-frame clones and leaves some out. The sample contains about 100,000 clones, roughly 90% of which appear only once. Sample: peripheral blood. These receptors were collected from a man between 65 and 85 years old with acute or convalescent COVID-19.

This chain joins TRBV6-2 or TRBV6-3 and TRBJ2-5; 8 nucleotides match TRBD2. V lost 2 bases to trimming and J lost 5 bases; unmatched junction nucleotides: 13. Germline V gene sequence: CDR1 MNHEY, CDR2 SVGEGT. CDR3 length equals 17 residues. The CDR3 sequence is CASSYEVTAGVWETQYF. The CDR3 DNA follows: TGTGCCAGCAGTTACGAAGTCACAGCGGGAGTTTGGGAGACCCAGTACTTC.

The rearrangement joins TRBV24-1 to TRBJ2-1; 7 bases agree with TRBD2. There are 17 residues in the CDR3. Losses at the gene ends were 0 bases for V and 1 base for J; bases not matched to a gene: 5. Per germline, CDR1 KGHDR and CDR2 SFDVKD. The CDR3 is CATSDLREGTSYNEQFF. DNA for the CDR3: TGTGCCACCAGTGATTTGAGGGAGGGTACATCCTACAATGAGCAGTTCTTC.

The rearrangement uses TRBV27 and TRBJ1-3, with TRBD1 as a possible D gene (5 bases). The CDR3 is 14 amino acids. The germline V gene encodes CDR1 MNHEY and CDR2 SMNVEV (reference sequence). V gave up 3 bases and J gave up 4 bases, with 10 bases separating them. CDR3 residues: CASSLAGRGNTIYF. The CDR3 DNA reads TGTGCCAGCAGTTTGGCAGGGCGCGGAAACACCATATATTTT.

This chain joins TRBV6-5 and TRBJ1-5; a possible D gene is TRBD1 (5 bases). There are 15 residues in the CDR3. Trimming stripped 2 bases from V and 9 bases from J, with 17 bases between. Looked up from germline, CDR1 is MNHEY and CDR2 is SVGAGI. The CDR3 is CASSYGGTRSGPQHF. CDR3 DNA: TGTGCCAGCAGTTACGGCGGGACCCGGTCGGGGCCCCAGCATTTT.

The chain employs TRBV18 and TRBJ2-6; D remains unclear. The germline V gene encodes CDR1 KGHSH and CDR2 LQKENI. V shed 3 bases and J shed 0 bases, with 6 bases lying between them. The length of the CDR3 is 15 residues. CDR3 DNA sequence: TGTGCCAGCTCACCTGTCTTCTCTGGGGCCAACGTCCTGACTTTC. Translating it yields CASSPVFSGANVLTF.

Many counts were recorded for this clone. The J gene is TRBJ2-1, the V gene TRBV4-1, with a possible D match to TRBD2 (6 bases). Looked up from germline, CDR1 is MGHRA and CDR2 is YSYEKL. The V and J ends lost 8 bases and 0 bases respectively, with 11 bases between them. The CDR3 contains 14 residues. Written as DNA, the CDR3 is TGCGCCAGCCAACTAGCCAGCTCCTACAATGAGCAGTTCTTC. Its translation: CASQLASSYNEQFF.

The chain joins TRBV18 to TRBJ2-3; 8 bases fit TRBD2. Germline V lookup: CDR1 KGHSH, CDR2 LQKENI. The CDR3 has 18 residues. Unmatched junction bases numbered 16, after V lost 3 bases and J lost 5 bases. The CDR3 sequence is CASSPRVFGGGRLDTQYF. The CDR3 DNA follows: TGTGCCAGCTCACCTCGGGTCTTCGGGGGGGGCCGGTTAGATACGCAGTATTTT. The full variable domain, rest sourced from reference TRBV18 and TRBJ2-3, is NAGVMQNPRHLVRRRGQEARLRCSPMKGHSHVYWYRQLPEEGLKFMVYLQKENIIDESGMPKERFSAEFPKEGPSILRIQQVVRGDSAAYFCASSPRVFGGGRLDTQYFGPGTRLTVL.

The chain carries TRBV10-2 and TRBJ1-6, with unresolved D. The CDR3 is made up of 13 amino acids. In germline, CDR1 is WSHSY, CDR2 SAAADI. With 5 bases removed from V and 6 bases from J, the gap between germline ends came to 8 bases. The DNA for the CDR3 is TGCGCCAGCAGTCAGTACAGTAATTCACCCCTCCACTTT. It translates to CASSQYSNSPLHF.

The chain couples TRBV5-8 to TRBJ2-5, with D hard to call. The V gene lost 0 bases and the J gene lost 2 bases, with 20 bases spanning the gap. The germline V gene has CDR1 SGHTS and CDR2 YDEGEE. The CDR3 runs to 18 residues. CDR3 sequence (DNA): TGTGCCAGCAGCTTGGCCCTTTGGGTGGCAGGTGATCAAGAGACCCAGTACTTC. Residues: CASSLALWVAGDQETQYF.

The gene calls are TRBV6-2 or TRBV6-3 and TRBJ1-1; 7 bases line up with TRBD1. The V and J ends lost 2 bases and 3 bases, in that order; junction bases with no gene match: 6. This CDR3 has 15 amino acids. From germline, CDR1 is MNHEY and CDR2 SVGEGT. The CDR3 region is CASSYGNQGDTEAFF. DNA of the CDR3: TGTGCCAGCAGTTACGGGAATCAGGGGGACACTGAAGCTTTCTTT.